Shown below are 3 T cell receptor beta chains from a single sample sequenced in a study of blood T cell repertoires in COVID-19. Assay: immunoSEQ multiplex PCR; the TCRdb copy retains only in-frame clones and omits some. The table has roughly 50,000 clones, 90% seen once. Sample: peripheral blood. All receptors derive from a woman between 40 and 55 years old with active COVID-19.

The chain has TRBV15 and TRBJ1-4; D might be TRBD1 (5 bases). Trimming removed 0 bases at V and 4 bases at J, with 9 bases between. Germline assignment: CDR1 LNHNV and CDR2 YYDKDF (reference sequence). The CDR3 extends over 15 amino acids. The CDR3 here is CATSRERDYNEKLFF. The CDR3 DNA sequence: TGTGCCACCAGCAGAGAGCGGGACTATAATGAAAAACTGTTTTTT.

This sequence joins TRBV2 and TRBJ1-1; weak D call: TRBD1 (5 bases). The ends were cut back, 5 bases at V and 9 bases at J, with 10 bases in the middle. The CDR3 runs to 11 residues. Germline-derived CDR1 and CDR2 are SNHLY and FYNNEI. The CDR3 loop reads CASSWTPQAFF. As DNA, the CDR3 is TGTGCCAGCAGTTGGACACCGCAAGCTTTCTTT.

This clone was detected a few times. The chain uses TRBV12-3 or TRBV12-4 and TRBJ1-2; 7 positions match TRBD1. J gave up 4 bases and V 3 bases, and 2 bases lay outside the gene matches. This CDR3 contains 13 residues. The CDR3 DNA follows: TGTGCCAGCAGTTTGAGGGACAGCTATGGCTACACCTTC. It specifies CASSLRDSYGYTF.